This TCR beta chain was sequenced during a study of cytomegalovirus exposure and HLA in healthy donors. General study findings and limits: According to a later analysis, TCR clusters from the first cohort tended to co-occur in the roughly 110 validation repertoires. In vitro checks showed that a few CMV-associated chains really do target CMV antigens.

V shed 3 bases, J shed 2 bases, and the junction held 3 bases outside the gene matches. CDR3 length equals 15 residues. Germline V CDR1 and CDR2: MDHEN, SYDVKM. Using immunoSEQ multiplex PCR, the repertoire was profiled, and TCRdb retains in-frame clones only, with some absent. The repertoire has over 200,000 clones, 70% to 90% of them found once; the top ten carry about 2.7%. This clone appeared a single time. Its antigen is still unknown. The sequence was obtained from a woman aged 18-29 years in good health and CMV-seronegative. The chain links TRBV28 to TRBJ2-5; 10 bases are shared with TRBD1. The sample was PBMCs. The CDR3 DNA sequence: TGTGCCAGCAGTTTGGGGGGACAGGGGCAAGAGACCCAGTACTTC. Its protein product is CASSLGGQGQETQYF.